This T cell receptor (beta chain) was sequenced for a study of metastatic and nonmetastatic thyroid tumors. Per the study methods: The authors used CDR3 differences across clinicopathological groups to build a distant-metastasis classifier for papillary thyroid cancer. TCRdb re-called the PCR reads with MiXCR. TCRdb, not the authors, supplied the V and J calls. The sample contains fewer than 15,000 clones, around 23% of which appear only once. This clone was recorded at least ten times. Its antigen is undetermined. CDR3 length: 14 residues. With 2 bases removed from V and 7 bases from J, the gap between germline ends came to 14 bases. From germline, CDR1 is KGHSH and CDR2 LQKENI. Study outcomes and limitations: It was reported that TCR beta diversity was significantly higher in malignant thyroid tumors than benign nodules, in blood and tumor.

Patients had received no treatment of any kind before thyroid surgery. The chain has TRBV18 and TRBJ1-2; D may be TRBD1 (6 bases). This clonotype was sampled from a female donor with papillary thyroid cancer or a benign thyroid nodule (not recorded which). Some clones in this sample may be carry-over from other donors' samples. The sample consisted of blood. In DNA, the CDR3 is TGTGCCAGCTCACCAAGTGGGACACAGTCTGGCTACACCTTC. This gives the protein CASSPSGTQSGYTF.